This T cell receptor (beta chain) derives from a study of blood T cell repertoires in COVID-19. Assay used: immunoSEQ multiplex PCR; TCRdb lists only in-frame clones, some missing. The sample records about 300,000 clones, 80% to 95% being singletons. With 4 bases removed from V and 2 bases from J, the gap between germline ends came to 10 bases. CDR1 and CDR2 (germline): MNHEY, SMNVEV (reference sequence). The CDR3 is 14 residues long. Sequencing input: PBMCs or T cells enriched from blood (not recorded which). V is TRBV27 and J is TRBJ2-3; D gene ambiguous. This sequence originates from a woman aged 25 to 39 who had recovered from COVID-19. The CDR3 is CASSSQAFTDTQYF. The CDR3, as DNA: TGTGCCAGCAGTTCGCAGGCCTTCACAGATACGCAGTATTTT.